These 21 T cell receptor beta chains were all obtained from the same sample, sequenced in a study of blood T cell repertoires in COVID-19. TCRdb's copy holds only in-frame clones and misses some; the assay was immunoSEQ multiplex PCR. This sample has some 120,000 clones; more than 90% occur once, and the top ten carry about 4.6%. Sequenced sample: peripheral blood. Source of these receptors: a man between 60 and 70 years old with COVID-19, enrolled during active disease.

This chain links TRBV18 with TRBJ1-3; D is possibly TRBD1 (6 bases). Trimming removed 4 bases from V and 3 bases from J, with 16 bases in between. This CDR3 spans 16 amino acids. Looked up from germline, CDR1 is KGHSH and CDR2 is LQKENI. The CDR3 reads CASSQQGALLGNTIYF. The CDR3 nucleotides are TGTGCCAGCTCACAACAGGGTGCGCTGCTTGGAAACACCATATATTTT.

This clone was seen once. This chain links TRBV6-1 with TRBJ2-7; no reliable D call. This CDR3 has 15 residues. CDR1 and CDR2 (germline): MNHNS, SASEGT. V shed 0 bases and J shed 2 bases, with 11 bases lying between them. CDR3 region: CASSEARPATYEQYF. For the CDR3, the DNA is TGTGCCAGCAGTGAAGCGAGGCCGGCCACCTACGAGCAGTACTTC.

The gene calls are TRBV6-2 or TRBV6-3 and TRBJ2-7, with TRBD2 matching 10 bases. V shed 0 bases, J shed 4 bases, and the junction held 12 bases outside the gene matches. The CDR3 extends over 18 amino acids. Germline CDR1 reads MNHEY; CDR2 reads SVGEGT. In DNA, the CDR3 is TGTGCCAGCAGTTACTCCAGGTATACGGAGCGGGAGGGGTACGAGCAGTACTTC. This encodes CASSYSRYTEREGYEQYF.

The chain has TRBV10-2 and TRBJ2-5; D unresolved. Germline values: CDR1 WSHSY, CDR2 SAAADI. V lost 8 bases and J 4 bases, leaving 8 bases between the germline ends. The CDR3 runs to 11 residues. CDR3 protein: CASPEIETQYF. CDR3 nucleotide sequence: TGCGCCAGCCCCGAGATAGAGACCCAGTACTTC.

The CDR3 DNA reads TGTGCCAGCACCCATCGGGACAGGCCGGGCTACACCTTC. Protein product: CASTHRDRPGYTF. The genes are TRBV12-3 or TRBV12-4 and TRBJ1-2; TRBD1 matches at 8 bases. Trimming took 7 bases from V and 8 from J; bases not matched to a gene: 9. The CDR3 totals 13 residues.

The V call is TRBV2, the J call TRBJ1-4; the match to TRBD1 covers 8 bases. Trimming at V came to 6 bases and at J to 8 bases, leaving 5 bases not matched to a gene. Germline V gene data show CDR1 as SNHLY and CDR2 as FYNNEI. The CDR3 is 13 amino acids. CDR3 bases: TGTGCCAGCAGACCCACAGGGGGGGAAAAACTGTTTTTT. It encodes CASRPTGGEKLFF.

The V and J genes are TRBV18 and TRBJ1-2; 8 bases line up with TRBD1. This CDR3 has 15 residues. Germline V gene sequence: CDR1 KGHSH, CDR2 LQKENI. The ends lost 5 bases at V and 2 bases at J; junction bases unmatched: 7. The CDR3 loop is CASSSGTGLNYGYTF. Written as DNA, the CDR3 is TGTGCCAGCTCATCAGGGACAGGATTGAACTATGGCTACACCTTC.

The chain joins TRBV19 to TRBJ1-1; 8 bases align to TRBD1. V lost 7 bases to trimming and J lost 1 base; unmatched junction nucleotides: 5. The length of the CDR3 is 14 residues. In germline, CDR1 is LNHDA, CDR2 SQIVND (reference sequence). The CDR3 sequence: CASIRGQANTEAFF. The CDR3, as DNA: TGTGCCAGTATAAGGGGACAGGCGAACACTGAAGCTTTCTTT.

This clone occurred once. The V and J genes are TRBV10-2 and TRBJ2-7; D possibly corresponds to TRBD1 (6 bases). The CDR3 covers 14 residues. CDR1 is WSHSY and CDR2 is SAAADI in the germline V gene. V was shortened by 7 bases and J by 0 bases, with 13 bases between the two germline ends. The CDR3 region has the DNA TGCGCCAGCATTCCCCAGGGGAGCTCCTACGAGCAGTACTTC. This encodes CASIPQGSSYEQYF.

The rearrangement uses TRBV18 and TRBJ1-1; perhaps TRBD1 as D (6 bases). Trimming left V 5 bases short and J 1 base short, with 11 bases between. The V gene's germline CDR1 is KGHSH and CDR2 LQKENI. The CDR3 consists of 14 residues. The DNA for the CDR3 is TGTGCCAGCTCAACTACAGGGCAGAACACTGAAGCTTTCTTT. Its translation is CASSTTGQNTEAFF.

About this clone: One end of the junction fails to match germline, which may point to a read error. CDR3 in amino acids: CASRLGRAPSEQFF. The DNA of the CDR3 is TGCGCCAGCAGATTGGGGCGGGCTCCTTCGGAGCAGTTCTTC. J is TRBJ2-1 and V is TRBV5-1; D could derive from TRBD1 or TRBD2 (5 bases each). Germline V lookup: CDR1 SGHRS, CDR2 YFSETQ. The CDR3 length is 14 residues.

The chain couples TRBV30 to TRBJ1-2; D call uncertain. Trimming took 5 bases from V and 0 from J, leaving 19 bases between them. This CDR3 is 16 amino acids long. Germline lookup yields CDR1 GTSNPN and CDR2 SVGIG (reference sequence). The CDR3 DNA reads as TGTGCCTGGCTTCGGAGGAGGGCACTTCCTAACTATGGCTACACCTTC. Its protein product is CAWLRRRALPNYGYTF. Supplemented by reference TRBV30 and TRBJ1-2, the full variable domain reads SQTIHQWPATLVQPVGSPLSLECTVEGTSNPNLYWYRQAAGRGLQLLFYSVGIGQISSEVPQNLSASRPQDRQFILSSKKLLLSDSGFYLCAWLRRRALPNYGYTFGSGTRLTVV.

The rearrangement links TRBV18 to TRBJ1-1; the match to TRBD1 covers 8 bases. V trimming: 3 bases; J trimming: 1 base; junction bases outside the gene matches: 4. CDR3 size: 15 residues. Germline CDR1 is KGHSH and CDR2 is LQKENI. CDR3 sequence reads: CASSPLGQGNTEAFF. The CDR3 region has the DNA TGTGCCAGCTCACCCCTCGGACAGGGGAACACTGAAGCTTTCTTT.

V usage is TRBV3-1 (or the pseudogene TRBV3-2) and J usage is TRBJ1-2, with D uncertain. CDR3 length: 13 amino acids. Trimming left V 1 base short and J 4 bases short, with 7 bases between. Germline CDR1 reads LGHDT; CDR2 reads YNNKEL (reference sequence). CDR3 region: CASSQGLAYGYTF. CDR3 sequence (DNA): TGTGCCAGCAGCCAAGGACTGGCCTATGGCTACACCTTC.

The V call is TRBV11-2, the J call TRBJ1-2; a weak D match, TRBD1 (6 bases). The CDR3 loop spans 14 amino acids. With 0 bases removed from V and 4 bases from J, the gap between germline ends came to 9 bases. In germline, CDR1 is SGHAT, CDR2 FQNNGV. The CDR3 protein is CASSLEGASYGYTF. The CDR3 DNA sequence: TGTGCCAGCAGCTTAGAGGGGGCCTCCTATGGCTACACCTTC.

The CDR3 DNA sequence: TGTGCCAGCAGCTCTCGGACAGGTACTGGCTACACCTTC. Translated, it gives CASSSRTGTGYTF. This rearrangement joins TRBV7-2 to TRBJ1-2; 7 bases agree with TRBD1. There are 13 residues in the CDR3. V shed 4 bases, J shed 7 bases, and the junction held 6 bases outside the gene matches. Germline V gene lookup returns CDR1 SGHTA and CDR2 FQGNSA.

The chain is built from TRBV18 and TRBJ1-3, with D possibly TRBD1 on 5 matching bases. V lost 6 bases, J lost 4 bases, and 13 bases lay in between. Germline loops: CDR1 KGHSH, CDR2 LQKENI. The CDR3 length is 14 residues. The CDR3 spells CASSLGTAGNTIYF. The CDR3 DNA sequence: TGTGCCAGCTCGCTTGGGACTGCCGGAAACACCATATATTTT.

This chain uses TRBV12-2 with TRBJ1-2; whether TRBD1, the table's D call, matches the DNA was not checked. TRBV12-2 is marked as a pseudogene. There are 12 residues in the CDR3. The CDR3 spells CASRFQGYGYTF. CDR3 DNA: TGTGCAAGTCGCTTCCAGGGCTATGGCTACACCTTC.

This chain uses TRBV18 with TRBJ2-5; 7 nucleotides match TRBD2. The CDR3 runs to 15 residues. J lost 5 bases, V lost 6 bases, and 12 bases had no gene match. Germline V gives CDR1 KGHSH, CDR2 LQKENI. CDR3 DNA sequence: TGTGCCAGCTCGCCAATGGCGGGAGTTGGGGAGACCCAGTACTTC. Translation gives CASSPMAGVGETQYF.

The count of this clone is one. V usage is TRBV3-1 (or the pseudogene TRBV3-2) and J usage is TRBJ1-1; a weak D match, TRBD1 (5 bases). Germline lookup yields CDR1 LGHDT and CDR2 YNNKEL (reference sequence). V lost 0 bases and J lost 3, with 8 bases in between. The CDR3 is made up of 14 amino acids. The DNA for the CDR3 is TGTGCCAGCAGCCAAGACACAGGACACACTGAAGCTTTCTTT. It codes for CASSQDTGHTEAFF.

The V call is TRBV9, the J call TRBJ2-2, with 8 bases matching TRBD1. Germline V gene lookup returns CDR1 SGDLS and CDR2 YYNGEE. Trimming removed 4 bases from V and 2 bases from J; junction bases left unmatched: 7. CDR3 length: 16 residues. DNA for the CDR3: TGTGCCAGCAGCAGGTCGACAGGGGAAAACACCGGGGAGCTGTTTTTT. This sequence encodes CASSRSTGENTGELFF.